This TCR beta chain was identified in a study of breast tumors, draining lymph nodes, adjacent tissues. Study-wide results and limits: Luminal-like breast cancer showed significantly higher tumor–nontumor repertoire similarity than basal-like. Findings are consistent with lymph node origin and intratumoral expansion of most tumor T cells.

The V end was cut by 8 bases, the J end by 6 bases, with 7 bases between. This CDR3 comprises 10 residues. Germline CDR1 is MNHEY and CDR2 is SVGAGI. TCRdb called the multiplex PCR reads again in MiXCR, with one record for every CDR3 protein. The data hold 150,000 to 200,000 distinct CDR3 sequences, with approximately 30% observed a single time. The lymph nodes were axillary draining lymph nodes from breast cancer patients. Details on this clonotype: What it recognizes is unknown.

Source material: axillary lymph node tissue. The TCR originated in a female donor with breast cancer. Some clones in this sample may be carry-over from other donors' samples. This chain links TRBV6-5 with TRBJ1-2, with D unresolved. The CDR3 here is CASFHDGYTF. The DNA for the CDR3 is TGTGCCAGCTTCCACGATGGCTACACCTTC.